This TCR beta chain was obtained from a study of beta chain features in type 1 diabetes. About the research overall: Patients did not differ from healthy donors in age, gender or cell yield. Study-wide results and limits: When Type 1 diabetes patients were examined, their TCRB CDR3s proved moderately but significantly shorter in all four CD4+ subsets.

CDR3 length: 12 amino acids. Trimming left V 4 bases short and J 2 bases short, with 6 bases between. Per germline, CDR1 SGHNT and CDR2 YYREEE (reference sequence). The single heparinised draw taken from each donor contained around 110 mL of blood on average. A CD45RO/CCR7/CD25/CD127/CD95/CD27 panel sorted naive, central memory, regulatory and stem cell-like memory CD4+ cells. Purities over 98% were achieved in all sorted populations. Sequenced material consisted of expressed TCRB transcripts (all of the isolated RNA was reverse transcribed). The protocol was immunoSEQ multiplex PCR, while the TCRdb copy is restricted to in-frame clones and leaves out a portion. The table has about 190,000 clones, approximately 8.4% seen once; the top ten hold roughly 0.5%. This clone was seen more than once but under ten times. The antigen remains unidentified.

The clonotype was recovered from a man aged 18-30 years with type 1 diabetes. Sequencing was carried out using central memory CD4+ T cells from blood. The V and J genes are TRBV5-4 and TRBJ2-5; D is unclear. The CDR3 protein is CASSLRQETQYF. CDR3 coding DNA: TGTGCCAGCAGCCTGAGGCAAGAGACCCAGTACTTC.